This T cell receptor beta chain was profiled in a study of blood T cell repertoires in COVID-19. This clone has only one observation. Trimming cost V 5 bases and J 5 bases; bases outside gene matches: 7. The CDR3 is 15 residues long. The germline V gene has CDR1 GTSNPN and CDR2 SVGIG (reference sequence). The assay was immunoSEQ multiplex PCR, and TCRdb's table has in-frame clones only and misses some. The sample holds approximately 94,000 clones; just under 80% are singletons and the top ten take around 10%. The chain uses TRBV30 and TRBJ2-2; 11 positions match TRBD1. Sequencing was carried out using peripheral blood. The receptor was derived from a woman between 70 and 85 years old with acute or convalescent COVID-19. The CDR3 sequence: CAWYSGTGGTGELFF. CDR3 in DNA: TGTGCCTGGTATTCCGGGACAGGGGGAACCGGGGAGCTGTTTTTT.